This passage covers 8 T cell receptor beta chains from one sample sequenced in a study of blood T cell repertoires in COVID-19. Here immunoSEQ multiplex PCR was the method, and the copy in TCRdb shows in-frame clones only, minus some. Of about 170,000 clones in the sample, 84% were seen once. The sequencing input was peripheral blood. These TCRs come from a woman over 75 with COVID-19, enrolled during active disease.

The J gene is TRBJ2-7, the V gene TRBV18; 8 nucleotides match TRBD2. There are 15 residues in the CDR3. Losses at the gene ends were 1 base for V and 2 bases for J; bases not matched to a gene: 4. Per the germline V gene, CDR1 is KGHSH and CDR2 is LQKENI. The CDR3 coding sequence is TGTGCCAGCTCACCACTGCGGGGGGCCACCTACGAGCAGTACTTC. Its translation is CASSPLRGATYEQYF.

This CDR3 is CASSPLETGVGRGYTF. CDR3 DNA sequence: TGTGCCAGCTCACCACTGGAGACAGGGGTAGGAAGAGGCTACACCTTC. The gene calls are TRBV18 and TRBJ1-2; 8 positions match TRBD1. V lost 1 base, J lost 8 bases, and 12 bases stayed unmatched. Germline V CDR1 and CDR2: KGHSH, LQKENI. The CDR3 is made up of 16 amino acids.

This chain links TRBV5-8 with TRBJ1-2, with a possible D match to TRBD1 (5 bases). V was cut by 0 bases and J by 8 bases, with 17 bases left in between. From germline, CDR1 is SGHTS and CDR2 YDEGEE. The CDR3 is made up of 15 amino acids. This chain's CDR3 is CASSLDRPGVVGYTF. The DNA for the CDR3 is TGTGCCAGCAGCTTGGACAGGCCCGGCGTAGTGGGCTACACCTTC.

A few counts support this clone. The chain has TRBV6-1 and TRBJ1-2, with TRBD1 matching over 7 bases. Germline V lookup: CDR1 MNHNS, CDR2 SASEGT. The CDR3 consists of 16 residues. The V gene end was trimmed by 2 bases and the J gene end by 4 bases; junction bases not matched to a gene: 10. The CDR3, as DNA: TGTGCCAGCAGTGAACACGGGACAGAACCGAGCTATGGCTACACCTTC. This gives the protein CASSEHGTEPSYGYTF.

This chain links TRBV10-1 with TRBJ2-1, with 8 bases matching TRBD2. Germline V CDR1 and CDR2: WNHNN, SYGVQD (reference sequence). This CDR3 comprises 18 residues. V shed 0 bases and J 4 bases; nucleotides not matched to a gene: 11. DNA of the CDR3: TGCGCCAGCAGTGAGTCGATTCTCTGGGCTAGCGGGTACAATGAGCAGTTCTTC. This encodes CASSESILWASGYNEQFF.

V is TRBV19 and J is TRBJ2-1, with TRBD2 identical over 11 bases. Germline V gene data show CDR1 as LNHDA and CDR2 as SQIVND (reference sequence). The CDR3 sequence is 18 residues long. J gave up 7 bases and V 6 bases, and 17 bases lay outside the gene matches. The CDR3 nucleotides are TGTGCCAGTAGGTCGGCAGGGGGTAGCGGGAGGGCCCGGAATGAGCAGTTCTTC. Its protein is CASRSAGGSGRARNEQFF.

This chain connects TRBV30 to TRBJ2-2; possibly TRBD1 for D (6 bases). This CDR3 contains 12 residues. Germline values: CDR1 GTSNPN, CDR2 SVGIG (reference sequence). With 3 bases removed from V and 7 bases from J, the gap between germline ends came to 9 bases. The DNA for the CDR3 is TGTGCCTGGAGAAAGGGGGTCGGGGAGCTGTTTTTT. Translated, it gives CAWRKGVGELFF.

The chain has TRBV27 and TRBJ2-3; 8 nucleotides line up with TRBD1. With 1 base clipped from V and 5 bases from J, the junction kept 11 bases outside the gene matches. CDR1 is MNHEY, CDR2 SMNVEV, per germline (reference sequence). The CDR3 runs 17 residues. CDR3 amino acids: CASSLFSGQGPGDTQYF. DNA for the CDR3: TGTGCCAGCAGTTTATTTTCCGGACAGGGCCCTGGAGATACGCAGTATTTT.